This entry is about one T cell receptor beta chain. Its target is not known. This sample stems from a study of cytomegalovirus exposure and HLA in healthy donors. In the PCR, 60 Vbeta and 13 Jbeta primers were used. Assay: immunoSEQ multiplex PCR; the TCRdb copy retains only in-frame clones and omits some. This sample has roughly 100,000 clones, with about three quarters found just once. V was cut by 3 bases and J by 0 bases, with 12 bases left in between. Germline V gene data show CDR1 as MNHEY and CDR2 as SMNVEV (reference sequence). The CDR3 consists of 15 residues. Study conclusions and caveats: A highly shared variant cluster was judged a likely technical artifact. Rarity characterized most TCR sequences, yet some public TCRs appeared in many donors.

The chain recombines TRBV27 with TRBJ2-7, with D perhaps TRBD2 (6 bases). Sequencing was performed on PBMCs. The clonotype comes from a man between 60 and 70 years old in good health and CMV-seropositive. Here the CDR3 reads CASSFRGSPSYEQYF. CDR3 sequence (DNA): TGTGCCAGCAGTTTTCGGGGGTCCCCCTCCTACGAGCAGTACTTC.